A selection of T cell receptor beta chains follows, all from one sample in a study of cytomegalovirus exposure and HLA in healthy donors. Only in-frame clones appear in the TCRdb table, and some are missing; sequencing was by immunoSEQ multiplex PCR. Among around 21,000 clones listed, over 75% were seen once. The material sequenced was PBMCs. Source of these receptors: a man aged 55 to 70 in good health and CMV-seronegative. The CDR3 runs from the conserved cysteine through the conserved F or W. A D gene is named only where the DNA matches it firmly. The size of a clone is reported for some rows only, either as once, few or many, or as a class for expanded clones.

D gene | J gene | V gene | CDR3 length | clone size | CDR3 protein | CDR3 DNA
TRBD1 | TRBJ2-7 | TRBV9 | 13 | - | CASSRRDRYEQYF | TGTGCCAGCAGCAGACGGGACAGATACGAGCAGTACTTC
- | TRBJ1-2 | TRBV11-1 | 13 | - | CASSIQGNYGYTF | TGTGCCAGCAGCATACAGGGTAACTATGGCTACACCTTC
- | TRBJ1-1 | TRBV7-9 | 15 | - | CASSSPVLSDTEAFF | TGTGCCAGCAGCTCCCCCGTTCTTTCAGACACTGAAGCTTTCTTT
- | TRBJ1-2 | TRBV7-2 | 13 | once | CASSLDGNYGYPF | TGTGCCAGCAGCTTAGACGGAAACTATGGCTACCCCTTC
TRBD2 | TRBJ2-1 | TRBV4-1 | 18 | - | CASSQAPPRGGGGNEQFF | TGCGCCAGCAGCCAAGCTCCACCTCGGGGGGGTGGAGGTAACGAGCAGTTCTTC
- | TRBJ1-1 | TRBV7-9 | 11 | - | CASSLIYGAFF | TGTGCCAGCAGCTTAATTTACGGAGCTTTCTTT
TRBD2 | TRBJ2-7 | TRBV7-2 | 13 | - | CASSWTSGSEQYF | TGTGCCAGCAGCTGGACTAGCGGGAGCGAGCAGTACTTC
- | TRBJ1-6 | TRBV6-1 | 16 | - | CASSGHNMVPDSPLHF | TGTGCCAGCAGTGGACATAACATGGTGCCAGATTCACCCCTCCACTTT
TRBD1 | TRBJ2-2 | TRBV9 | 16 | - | CASSVEGARGTGELFF | TGTGCCAGCAGCGTAGAGGGGGCCCGCGGCACCGGGGAGCTGTTTTTT
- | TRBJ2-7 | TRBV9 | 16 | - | CASSAKLAASSYEQYF | TGTGCCAGCAGCGCCAAACTAGCTGCGAGCTCCTACGAGCAGTACTTC
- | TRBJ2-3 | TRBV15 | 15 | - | CATSRGPGKGDTQYF | TGTGCCACCAGCAGAGGGCCGGGCAAGGGGGATACGCAGTATTTT
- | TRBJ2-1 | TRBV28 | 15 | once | CASSVSIWRDREQFF | TGTGCCAGCAGCGTTTCTATCTGGCGGGATCGTGAGCAGTTCTTC
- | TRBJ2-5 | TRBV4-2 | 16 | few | CASSQGIVSPRCEQYF | TGTGCCAGCAGCCAAGGAATAGTATCCCCTCGATGTGAGCAGTACTTC
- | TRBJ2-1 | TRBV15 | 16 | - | CATSRDPGTRANEQFF | TGTGCCACCAGCAGAGATCCCGGGACTCGGGCCAATGAGCAGTTCTTC
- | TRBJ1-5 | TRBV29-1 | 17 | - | CSVVVSGTGWDNQPQHF | TGCAGCGTTGTCGTGTCCGGTACAGGGTGGGACAATCAGCCCCAGCATTTT
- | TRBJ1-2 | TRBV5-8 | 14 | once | CASSLHRAGYGYTF | TGTGCCAGCAGCCTGCACAGGGCGGGCTATGGCTACACCTTC
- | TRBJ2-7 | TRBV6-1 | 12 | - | CASSVQSYEQYF | TGTGCCAGCAGTGTTCAGTCCTACGAGCAGTACTTC
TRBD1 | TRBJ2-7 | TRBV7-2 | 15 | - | CASSYGTGSYYEQYF | TGTGCCAGCAGCTATGGGACAGGGTCTTATTACGAGCAGTACTTC
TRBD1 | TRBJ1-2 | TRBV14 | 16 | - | CASSRTGAPWQGGYTF | TGTGCCAGCAGCCGCACAGGGGCGCCCTGGCAGGGCGGCTACACCTTC
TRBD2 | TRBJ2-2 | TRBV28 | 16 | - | CASSPRTSGSGGELFF | TGTGCCAGCAGTCCACGGACTAGCGGGAGCGGCGGGGAGCTGTTTTTT
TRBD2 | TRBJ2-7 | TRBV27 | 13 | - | CASSSVPGGEQYF | TGTGCCAGCAGTTCCGTCCCGGGGGGCGAGCAGTACTTC
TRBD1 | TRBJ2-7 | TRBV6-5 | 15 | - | CASSRPGQGGYEQYF | TGTGCCAGCAGTCGCCCCGGACAGGGGGGCTACGAGCAGTACTTC
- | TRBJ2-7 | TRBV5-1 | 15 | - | CASSLEVTGSYEQYF | TGCGCCAGCAGCTTGGAAGTGACAGGATCCTACGAGCAGTACTTC
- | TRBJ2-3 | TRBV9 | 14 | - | CASSVAPFTDTQYF | TGTGCCAGCAGCGTAGCCCCCTTCACAGATACGCAGTATTTT
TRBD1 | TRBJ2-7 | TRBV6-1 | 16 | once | CASSEGHGTGWYEQYF | TGTGCCAGCAGTGAAGGGCACGGGACAGGTTGGTACGAGCAGTACTTC
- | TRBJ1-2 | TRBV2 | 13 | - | CASRVNPDYGYTF | TGTGCCAGCAGGGTTAATCCGGACTATGGCTACACCTTC
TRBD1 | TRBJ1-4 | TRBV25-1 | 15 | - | CASSDYGTGGGKLFF | TGTGCCAGCAGTGATTACGGGACAGGAGGTGGAAAACTGTTTTTT
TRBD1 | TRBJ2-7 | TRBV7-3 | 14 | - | CASSLNAGGYEQYF | TGTGCCAGCAGCTTAAACGCAGGGGGCTACGAGCAGTACTTC
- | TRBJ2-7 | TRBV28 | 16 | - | CASSSPGNRFSYEQYF | TGTGCCAGCAGTTCCCCAGGCAACAGGTTCTCCTACGAGCAGTACTTC
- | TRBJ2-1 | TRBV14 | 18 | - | CASSQYPASGGSDNEQFF | TGTGCCAGCAGCCAATATCCGGCTTCCGGGGGATCAGACAATGAGCAGTTCTTC
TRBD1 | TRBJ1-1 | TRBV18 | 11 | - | CASSTGCEAFF | TGTGCCAGCTCGACAGGGTGTGAAGCTTTCTTT